This passage covers 11 T cell receptor beta chains from one sample sequenced in a study of blood T cell repertoires in COVID-19. Produced via immunoSEQ multiplex PCR; TCRdb's table is partial and in-frame only. Of about 70,000 clones listed, around 87% are singletons. Input material: peripheral blood. The receptors here all came from a woman aged 18 to 35 with acute or convalescent COVID-19.

The rearrangement uses TRBV6-5 and TRBJ1-3; 7 bases are shared with TRBD1. Trimming removed 8 bases from V and 0 bases from J; junction bases left unmatched: 4. CDR1 is MNHEY, CDR2 SVGAGI, per germline. This CDR3 is 14 amino acids long. The CDR3 reads CASRTGSSGNTIYF. CDR3 nucleotide sequence: TGTGCCAGCCGGACAGGAAGCTCTGGAAACACCATATATTTT.

The chain uses TRBV28 and TRBJ1-5; 10 nucleotides agree with TRBD1. This CDR3 has 15 residues. Germline V gene sequence: CDR1 MDHEN, CDR2 SYDVKM. V was clipped by 6 bases and J by 7 bases; unmatched bases: 9. CDR3 coding DNA: TGTGCCAGCAGAACCCGGGACAGGGGTCAGCAGCCCCAGCATTTT. This codes for CASRTRDRGQQPQHF.

This clone showed up just once. This chain's CDR3 is CASSPSGTSYNEQFF. CDR3 sequence (DNA): TGTGCCAGCTCACCATCAGGTACCTCCTACAATGAGCAGTTCTTC. The chain uses TRBV18 and TRBJ2-1; D remains unclear. The germline gives CDR1 KGHSH, CDR2 LQKENI. The CDR3 is 15 amino acids. The ends were cut back, 2 bases at V and 0 bases at J, with 8 bases in the middle.

This chain uses TRBV10-3 with TRBJ2-7; a possible D gene is TRBD1 (5 bases). CDR3 size: 12 residues. V dropped 2 bases and J dropped 3 bases, with 5 bases sitting between them. Germline CDR1 ENHRY, CDR2 SYGVKD. CDR3 amino acids: CAISEDSYEQYF. The CDR3 nucleotides are TGTGCCATCAGTGAGGACAGCTACGAGCAGTACTTC.

The chain is built from TRBV5-1 and TRBJ1-3, with D possibly matching TRBD1 (6 bases). The CDR3 has 14 residues. Germline CDR1 and CDR2: SGHRS and YFSETQ. V lost 2 bases and J lost 4, with 10 bases in between. CDR3 sequence reads: CASSLGGPGNTIYF. CDR3 DNA sequence: TGCGCCAGCAGCTTAGGGGGTCCCGGAAACACCATATATTTT.

The J gene is TRBJ2-7, the V gene TRBV11-2; 9 positions agree with TRBD2. With V trimmed by 5 bases and J by 2 bases, 16 bases remained unmatched. Germline CDR1 and CDR2: SGHAT and FQNNGV. This CDR3 region has 18 residues. CDR3 residues: CASSPEVAGDPLAYEQYF. In nucleotides, the CDR3 is TGTGCCAGCAGCCCTGAGGTAGCGGGGGACCCGTTGGCCTACGAGCAGTACTTC.

The gene calls are TRBV7-2 and TRBJ2-3; 8 bases agree with TRBD2. Germline V gene data show CDR1 as SGHTA and CDR2 as FQGNSA. The CDR3 loop spans 15 amino acids. Unmatched junction bases numbered 8, after V lost 8 bases and J lost 1 base. The CDR3 loop reads CASFRAGGGTDTQYF. DNA of the CDR3: TGTGCCAGCTTCCGGGCGGGAGGAGGCACAGATACGCAGTATTTT.

V is TRBV7-8 and J is TRBJ1-3; TRBD1 matches 7 bases. This CDR3 has 18 amino acids. Germline-derived CDR1 and CDR2 are SGHVS and FQNEAQ. V gave up 5 bases and J gave up 3 bases; unmatched junction bases: 16. The CDR3 nucleotides read TGTGCCAGCAGCCGCAACAGGGGTCCGCCATTCGATGGAAACACCATATATTTT. Amino acid sequence: CASSRNRGPPFDGNTIYF.

The gene calls are TRBV7-9 and TRBJ2-3, with TRBD2 matching over 9 bases. The V segment lost 3 bases and the J segment 6 bases; nucleotides outside the gene matches: 16. The CDR3 totals 18 residues. Germline V gene sequence: CDR1 SEHNR, CDR2 FQNEAQ (reference sequence). In nucleotides, the CDR3 is TGTGCCAGCAGCTTCCTCTTAGGTAGCGGGAGTTTCAGGGATACGCAGTATTTT. Its translation: CASSFLLGSGSFRDTQYF.

The chain couples TRBV2 to TRBJ2-7, with D perhaps matching TRBD1 (5 bases). V was shortened by 0 bases and J by 3 bases, with 15 bases between the two germline ends. CDR1 and CDR2 (germline): SNHLY, FYNNEI. The CDR3 covers 16 residues. CDR3 protein: CASSEAPGQLYYEQYF. CDR3 in DNA: TGTGCCAGCAGTGAAGCCCCAGGGCAGCTATACTACGAGCAGTACTTC.

This chain joins TRBV7-2 and TRBJ2-2, with 14 bases lining up with TRBD2. The V segment lost 7 bases and the J segment 1 base; nucleotides outside the gene matches: 8. The CDR3 loop spans 18 amino acids. Germline CDR1 SGHTA, CDR2 FQGNSA. CDR3 nucleotide sequence: TGTGCCAGCATCGACCCGGGACTAGCGGGAGAGAACACCGGGGAGCTGTTTTTT. Protein product: CASIDPGLAGENTGELFF. Together with reference TRBV7-2 and TRBJ2-2, the CDR3 gives the full variable domain: GAGVSQSPSNKVTEKGKDVELRCDPISGHTALYWYRQSLGQGLEFLIYFQGNSAPDKSGLPSDRFSAERTGGSVSTLTIQRTQQEDSAVYLCASIDPGLAGENTGELFFGEGSRLTVL.